These 14 T cell receptor beta chains originate from one sample sequenced in a study of T cell repertoires in aging, cancer and after chemotherapy. A mixed TRB-A/B primer pool amplified rearranged TRB by multiplex touch-down PCR. TCRdb used MiXCR to reprocess the multiplex PCR reads, holding one entry per CDR3 protein. The sample holds roughly 7,100 distinct CDR3 sequences, 53% seen once. TCR beta rearrangements were amplified from peripheral blood genomic DNA. The specimen sequenced was blood. The receptors were sampled from a human donor with a solid tumor.

The V call is TRBV27, the J call TRBJ2-7, with TRBD2 matching over 8 bases. This CDR3 contains 16 residues. After removal of 2 bases from V and 3 bases from J, the junction contained 9 bases not matched to a gene. Germline V gives CDR1 MNHEY, CDR2 SMNVEV (reference sequence). Here the CDR3 reads CASSLLAGGPIYEQYF. Written as DNA, the CDR3 is TGTGCCAGCAGTTTACTGGCGGGAGGCCCGATCTACGAGCAGTACTTC.

V usage is TRBV28 and J usage is TRBJ1-2; maybe TRBD1 (5 bases). The CDR3 has 13 amino acids. Trimming took off 6 bases at V and 4 bases at J, with 12 bases between the two ends. Germline V lookup: CDR1 MDHEN, CDR2 SYDVKM. The CDR3 bases are TGTGCCAGCAGGCGTGCAGGGATCTATGGCTACACCTTC. Its protein product is CASRRAGIYGYTF.

This clonotype was detected only a few times. The chain links TRBV11-2 to TRBJ2-7; D gene ambiguous. CDR3 length equals 12 residues. Germline lookup yields CDR1 SGHAT and CDR2 FQNNGV. The V and J ends lost 1 base and 4 bases respectively, with 5 bases between them. The CDR3 region has the DNA TGTGCCAGCAGCTTAGGAAGGTACGAGCAGTACTTC. This codes for CASSLGRYEQYF.

This clonotype has only a few counts. The chain carries TRBV20-1 and TRBJ1-1; no clear D. Germline V gene data show CDR1 as DFQATT and CDR2 as SNEGSKA (reference sequence). The CDR3 loop spans 14 amino acids. With 5 bases removed from V and 3 bases from J, the gap between germline ends came to 16 bases. CDR3 residues: CSASDAPSYTEAFF. CDR3 in DNA: TGCAGTGCTTCCGACGCCCCTTCCTACACTGAAGCTTTCTTT.

The rearrangement links TRBV28 to TRBJ1-6; a weak D match, TRBD1 (5 bases). V lost 0 bases and J lost 7, with 13 bases in between. The CDR3 runs 16 residues. CDR1 is MDHEN, CDR2 SYDVKM, per germline. DNA for the CDR3: TGTGCCAGCAGTTTATGGGGGGTAGTGAAGAATTCACCCCTCCACTTT. Amino acids: CASSLWGVVKNSPLHF.

This chain joins TRBV7-9 and TRBJ1-3; TRBD1 is a possible D gene (5 bases). The CDR3 contains 14 residues. Germline lookup yields CDR1 SEHNR and CDR2 FQNEAQ (reference sequence). V was cut by 5 bases and J by 2 bases, with 10 bases left in between. CDR3 in amino acids: CASSVQGAGNTIYF. The CDR3 DNA sequence: TGTGCCAGCAGCGTTCAGGGAGCTGGAAACACCATATATTTT.

This clonotype was detected only once. The gene calls are TRBV6-6 and TRBJ2-2; the match to TRBD2 covers 10 bases. There are 17 residues in the CDR3. Germline CDR1 is MNHNY and CDR2 is SVGAGI (reference sequence). Unmatched junction bases numbered 7, after V lost 2 bases and J lost 4 bases. The DNA for the CDR3 is TGTGCCAGCAGTTACGGAAGGACTAGCGGCCTCACCGGGGAGCTGTTTTTT. Its protein is CASSYGRTSGLTGELFF.

J is TRBJ2-7 and V is TRBV6-6, with D possibly matching TRBD2 (6 bases). V was trimmed by 2 bases and J by 7 bases, leaving 21 bases between them. Germline values: CDR1 MNHNY, CDR2 SVGAGI (reference sequence). The CDR3 is 16 amino acids. The DNA of the CDR3 is TGTGCCAGCAGTTACACCGAGGACGCCGGGGGACGGGAGCAGTACTTC. Protein sequence: CASSYTEDAGGREQYF.

This sequence joins TRBV6-1 and TRBJ1-6; D is undetermined. The V gene lost 3 bases and the J gene lost 4 bases, with 10 bases spanning the gap. This CDR3 region has 15 residues. CDR1 and CDR2 (germline): MNHNS, SASEGT. Here the CDR3 reads CASSDNAGYNSPLHF. As DNA, the CDR3 is TGTGCCAGCAGTGATAATGCAGGATATAATTCACCCCTCCACTTT.

This clonotype was picked up a small number of times. The chain joins TRBV14 to TRBJ1-1; possible D gene TRBD1, 5 bases. V lost 3 bases to trimming and J lost 6 bases, with 14 bases between them. Germline CDR1 and CDR2: SGHDN and FVKESK. The CDR3 consists of 14 residues. CDR3 nucleotide sequence: TGTGCCAGCAGCCAGACGGGACGGAGCGCTGAAGCTTTCTTT. Translated: CASSQTGRSAEAFF.

The chain carries TRBV30 and TRBJ1-2; 7 bases map to TRBD1. The germline V gene encodes CDR1 GTSNPN and CDR2 SVGIG (reference sequence). Trimming removed 3 bases from V and 4 bases from J; junction bases left unmatched: 2. This CDR3 comprises 12 residues. CDR3 region: CAWRGDSYGYTF. The CDR3 coding sequence is TGTGCCTGGAGGGGGGACAGCTATGGCTACACCTTC.

The chain combines TRBV30 with TRBJ1-5; D is possibly TRBD1 (5 bases). The germline CDR1 and CDR2 sequences are GTSNPN and SVGIG (reference sequence). This CDR3 region has 14 residues. V lost 0 bases, J lost 2 bases, and 8 bases lay in between. This CDR3 is CAWSVQTGNQPQHF. Written as DNA, the CDR3 is TGTGCCTGGAGTGTACAGACAGGCAATCAGCCCCAGCATTTT.

The chain carries TRBV6-5 and TRBJ1-4; TRBD1 is a possible D gene (5 bases). The germline gives CDR1 MNHEY, CDR2 SVGAGI. The V and J ends lost 6 bases and 10 bases respectively, with 21 bases between them. The CDR3 consists of 15 residues. CDR3: CASRGRGLTDGKLFF. CDR3 nucleotide sequence: TGTGCCAGCAGAGGGCGGGGCCTAACTGACGGAAAACTGTTTTTT.

The chain combines TRBV6-5 with TRBJ2-7; tentatively, D is TRBD2 (6 bases). Trimming shortened V by 9 bases and J by 4 bases, and 16 bases separated the two germline ends. Germline assignment: CDR1 MNHEY and CDR2 SVGAGI. The CDR3 is 13 amino acids. The CDR3 DNA follows: TGTGCCAGTGCTAAGGGACTTTTATACGAGCAGTACTTC. Its protein product is CASAKGLLYEQYF.